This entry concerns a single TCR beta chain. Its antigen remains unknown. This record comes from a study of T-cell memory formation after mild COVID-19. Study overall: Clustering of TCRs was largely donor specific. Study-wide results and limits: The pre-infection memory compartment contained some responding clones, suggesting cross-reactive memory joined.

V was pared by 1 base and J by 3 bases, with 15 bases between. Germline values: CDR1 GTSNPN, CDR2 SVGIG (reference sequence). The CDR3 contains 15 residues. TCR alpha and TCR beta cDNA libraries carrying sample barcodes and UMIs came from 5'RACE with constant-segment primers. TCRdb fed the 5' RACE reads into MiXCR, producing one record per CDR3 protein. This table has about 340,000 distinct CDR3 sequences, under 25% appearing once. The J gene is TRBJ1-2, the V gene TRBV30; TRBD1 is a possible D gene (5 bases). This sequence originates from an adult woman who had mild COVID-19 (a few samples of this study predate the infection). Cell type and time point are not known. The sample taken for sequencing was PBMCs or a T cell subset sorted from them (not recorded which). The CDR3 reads CAWSDTGDYDYGYTF. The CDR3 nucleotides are TGTGCCTGGAGTGACACAGGCGATTACGACTATGGCTACACCTTC.